This T cell receptor (beta chain) emerged from a study of technical replicates of blood from a few donors. Produced via immunoSEQ multiplex PCR; TCRdb's table is partial and in-frame only. The data contain some 76,000 clones, nearly 99% of them seen just once; the ten biggest clones take up approximately 0.2%. Germline-derived CDR1 and CDR2 are MNHEY and SMNVEV (reference sequence). The CDR3 is made up of 16 amino acids. With V trimmed by 2 bases and J by 7 bases, 10 bases remained unmatched. This clone is a singleton in its sample. V and J are TRBV27 and TRBJ2-2; TRBD2 aligns across 7 bases. The specimen was T cells isolated from PBMCs. This receptor was obtained from a human donor in good health. The chain's CDR3 is CASSLKAGMAGGELFF. In nucleotides, the CDR3 is TGTGCCAGCAGTTTAAAAGCGGGAATGGCTGGCGGGGAGCTGTTTTTT.